The source of this T cell receptor (beta chain) is a study of beta chain features in type 1 diabetes. The authors reverse transcribed all of the isolated RNA, so sequencing captured expressed TCRB transcripts. TCRdb's table, derived via immunoSEQ multiplex PCR, lists solely in-frame clones and lacks some. The sample consists of some 150,000 clones, about an eighth of them appearing once. Overall study findings and caveats: Shorter TCRB CDR3s, moderately but significantly so, were found in Type 1 diabetes patients in all four CD4+ subsets.

The CDR3 covers 14 residues. The V end was cut by 3 bases, the J end by 2 bases, with 10 bases between. Germline V gene lookup returns CDR1 MDHEN and CDR2 SYDVKM. The sample holds a few counts of this clone. Its antigen is as yet unknown. Source material: central memory CD4+ T cells from blood. This receptor was obtained from a man between 18 and 29 years old with type 1 diabetes. V usage is TRBV28 and J usage is TRBJ2-5, with D tentatively TRBD1 (6 bases). CDR3 in DNA: TGTGCCAGCAGTTTGGACAGACAACAAGAGACCCAGTACTTC. Residues: CASSLDRQQETQYF.